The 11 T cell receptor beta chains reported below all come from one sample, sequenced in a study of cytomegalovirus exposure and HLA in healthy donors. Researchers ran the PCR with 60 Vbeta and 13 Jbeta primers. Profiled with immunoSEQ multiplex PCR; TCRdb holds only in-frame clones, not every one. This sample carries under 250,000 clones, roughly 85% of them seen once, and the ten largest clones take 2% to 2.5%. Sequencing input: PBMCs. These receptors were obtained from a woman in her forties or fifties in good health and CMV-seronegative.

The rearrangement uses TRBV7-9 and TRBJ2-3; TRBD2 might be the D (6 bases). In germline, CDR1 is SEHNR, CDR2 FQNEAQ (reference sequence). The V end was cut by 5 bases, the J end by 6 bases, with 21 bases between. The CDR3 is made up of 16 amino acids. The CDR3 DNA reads TGTGCCAGCAGCCGGAGGGGCGGCAGAGGGCTGGATACGCAGTATTTT. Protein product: CASSRRGGRGLDTQYF.

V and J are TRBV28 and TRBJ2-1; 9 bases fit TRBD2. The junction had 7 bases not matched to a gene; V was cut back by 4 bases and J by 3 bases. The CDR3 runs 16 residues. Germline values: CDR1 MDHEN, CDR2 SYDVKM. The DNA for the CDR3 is TGTGCCAGCAGTTCCGGGACTAGCCAGCTCTACAATGAGCAGTTCTTC. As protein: CASSSGTSQLYNEQFF.

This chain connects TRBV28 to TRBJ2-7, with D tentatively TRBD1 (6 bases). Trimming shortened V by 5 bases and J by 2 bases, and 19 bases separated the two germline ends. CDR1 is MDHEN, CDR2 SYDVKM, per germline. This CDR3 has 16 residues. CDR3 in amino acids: CASSTLGAGYAYEQYF. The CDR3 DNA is TGTGCCAGCAGTACACTGGGGGCAGGCTACGCCTACGAGCAGTACTTC.

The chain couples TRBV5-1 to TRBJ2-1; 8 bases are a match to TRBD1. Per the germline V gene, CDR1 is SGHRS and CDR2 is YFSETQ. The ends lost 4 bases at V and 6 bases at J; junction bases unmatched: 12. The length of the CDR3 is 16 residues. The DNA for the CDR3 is TGCGCCAGCAGCATTGTACCGGGACAGGTGTTCAATGAGCAGTTCTTC. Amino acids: CASSIVPGQVFNEQFF.

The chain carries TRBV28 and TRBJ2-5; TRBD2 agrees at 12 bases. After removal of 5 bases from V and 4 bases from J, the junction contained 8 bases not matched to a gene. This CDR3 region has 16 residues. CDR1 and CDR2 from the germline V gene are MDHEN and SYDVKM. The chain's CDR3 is CASSLAGGLARETQYF. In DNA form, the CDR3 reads TGTGCCAGCAGTCTAGCGGGAGGGTTGGCCAGAGAGACCCAGTACTTC.

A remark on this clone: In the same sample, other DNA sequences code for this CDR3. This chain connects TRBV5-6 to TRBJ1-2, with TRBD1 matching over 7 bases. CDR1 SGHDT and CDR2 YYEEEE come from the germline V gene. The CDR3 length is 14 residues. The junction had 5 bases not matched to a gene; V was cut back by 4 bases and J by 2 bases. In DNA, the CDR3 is TGTGCCAGCAGCCAGGGACAGCTAAACTATGGCTACACCTTC. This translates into CASSQGQLNYGYTF.

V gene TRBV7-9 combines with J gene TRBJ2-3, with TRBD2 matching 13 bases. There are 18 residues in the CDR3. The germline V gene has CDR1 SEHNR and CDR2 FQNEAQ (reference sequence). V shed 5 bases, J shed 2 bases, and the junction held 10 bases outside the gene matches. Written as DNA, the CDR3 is TGTGCCAGCAGCCAAGCGGGACTAGCGGGGCCAACCACAGATACGCAGTATTTT. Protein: CASSQAGLAGPTTDTQYF.

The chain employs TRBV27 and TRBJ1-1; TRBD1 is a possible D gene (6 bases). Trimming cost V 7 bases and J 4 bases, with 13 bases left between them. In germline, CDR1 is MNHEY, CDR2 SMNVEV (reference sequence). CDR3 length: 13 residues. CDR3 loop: CASTTPRGTEAFF. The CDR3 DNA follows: TGTGCCAGCACCACCCCCAGGGGCACTGAAGCTTTCTTT.

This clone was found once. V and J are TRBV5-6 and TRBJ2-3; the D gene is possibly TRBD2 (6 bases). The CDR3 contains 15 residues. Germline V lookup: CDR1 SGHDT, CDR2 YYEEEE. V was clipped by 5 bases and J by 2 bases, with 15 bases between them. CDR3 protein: CASSPARGYTDTQYF. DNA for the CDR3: TGTGCCAGCAGTCCGGCCCGGGGGTACACAGATACGCAGTATTTT.

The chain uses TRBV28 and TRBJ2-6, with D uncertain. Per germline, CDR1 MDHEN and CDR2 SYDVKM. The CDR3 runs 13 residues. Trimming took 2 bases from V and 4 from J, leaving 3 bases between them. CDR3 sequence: CASSLTGANVLTF. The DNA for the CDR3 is TGTGCCAGCAGTTTAACAGGGGCCAACGTCCTGACTTTC.

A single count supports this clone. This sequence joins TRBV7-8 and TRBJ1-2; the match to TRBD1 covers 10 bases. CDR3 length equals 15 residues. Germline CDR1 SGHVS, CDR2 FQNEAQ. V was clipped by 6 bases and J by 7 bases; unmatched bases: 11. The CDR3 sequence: CASSRVRDRGLGYTF. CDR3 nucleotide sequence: TGTGCCAGCAGTCGAGTCAGGGACAGGGGTCTTGGCTACACCTTC.